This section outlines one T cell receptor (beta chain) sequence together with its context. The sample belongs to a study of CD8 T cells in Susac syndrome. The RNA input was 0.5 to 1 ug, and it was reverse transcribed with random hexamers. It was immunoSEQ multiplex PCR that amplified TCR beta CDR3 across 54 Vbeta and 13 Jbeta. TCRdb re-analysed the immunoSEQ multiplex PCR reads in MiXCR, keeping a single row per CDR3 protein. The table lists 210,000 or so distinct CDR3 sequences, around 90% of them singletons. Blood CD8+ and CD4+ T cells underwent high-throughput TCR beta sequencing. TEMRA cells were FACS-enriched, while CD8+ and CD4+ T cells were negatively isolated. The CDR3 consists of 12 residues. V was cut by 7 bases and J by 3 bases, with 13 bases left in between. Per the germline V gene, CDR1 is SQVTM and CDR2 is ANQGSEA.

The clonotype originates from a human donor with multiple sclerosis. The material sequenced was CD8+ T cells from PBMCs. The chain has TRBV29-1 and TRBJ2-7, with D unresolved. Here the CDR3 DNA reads TGCAGCGGGAGTGGCCGATTCTACGAGCAGTACTTC. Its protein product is CSGSGRFYEQYF.